The sequence of this TCR beta chain was determined in a study of shared clonotypes between healthy human individuals. Germline CDR1 reads SQVTM; CDR2 reads ANQGSEA. The CDR3 covers 10 residues. Between the trimmed V and J ends, which lost 6 bases and 6 bases, there was a span of 7 bases. Positively selected for CCR7, the CD45RO-negative cells used as naive CD8 cells excluded terminally differentiated effector memory CD45RA+ cells. Deep level was the assay's run setting. Only in-frame clones appear in the TCRdb table, and some are missing; sequencing was by immunoSEQ multiplex PCR. The data hold approximately 2,000,000 clones, with about 94% observed a single time.

This receptor was taken from a man between 18 and 29 years old in good health. Some clones in this sample may be carry-over from other donors' samples. Source material: naive CD8+ T cells from PBMCs. The chain uses TRBV29-1 and TRBJ2-3; D unclear. The CDR3 DNA reads TGCAGCGTCCTAGGCGATACGCAGTATTTT. Protein product: CSVLGDTQYF.